The T cell receptor beta chain under discussion was sequenced for a study of cytomegalovirus exposure and HLA in healthy donors. Study-wide results and caveats: In vitro checks showed that a few CMV-associated chains really do target CMV antigens. It was reportedly the case that the classifier diagnosed cytomegalovirus status with high specificity and sensitivity. It was approximately 150 TCR beta chains that were listed as cytomegalovirus-associated.

With regard to this clone: The antigen remains unidentified.

The CDR3 sequence is 14 residues long. Looked up from germline, CDR1 is SGHTS and CDR2 is YDEGEE. V was pared by 6 bases and J by 7 bases, with 18 bases between. The donors belonged to the roughly 120-subject validation cohort, separate from the roughly 650-subject first cohort. Using immunoSEQ multiplex PCR, the repertoire was profiled, and TCRdb retains in-frame clones only, with some absent. The sample contains 150,000 to 200,000 clones, 70% to 90% of which appear only once. The sample comprised PBMCs. This clonotype originated in a man aged 30-40 years in good health and CMV-seropositive. This chain joins TRBV5-8 and TRBJ2-3, with a possible D match to TRBD2 (7 bases). DNA of the CDR3: TGTGCCAGCACCCGCCGGGGGGCGGAGAATACGCAGTATTTT. Translated: CASTRRGAENTQYF.